This note documents a single T cell receptor beta chain sequence. What it recognizes is unknown. Germline V gene sequence: CDR1 DFQATT, CDR2 SNEGSKA (reference sequence). The CDR3 spans 14 residues. V was pared by 0 bases and J by 1 base, with 9 bases between. The sample comes from a study of blood T cells in healthy people across ages. Then a second PCR, running roughly 7 to 11 cycles, was carried out with a sample-barcoded 5' primer and a J-beta primer mix. TCRdb re-analysed the 5' RACE reads in MiXCR, keeping a single row per CDR3 protein. The sample holds some 900,000 distinct CDR3 sequences; around 46% are singletons and the top ten take around 15%. Study observations and caveats: The study found more naive CD4+ cells and higher diversity in long-lived than aged donors.

The sample taken for sequencing was blood. The V and J genes are TRBV20-1 and TRBJ1-1; unclear D gene. The sequence came from a man aged 30 to 45 in good health. The CDR3 protein is CSAREGQSNTEAFF. The CDR3 coding sequence is TGCAGTGCTAGAGAAGGCCAGTCGAACACTGAAGCTTTCTTT.